The present entry profiles one T cell receptor (beta chain) with its context. Its target is not known. Those who donated were healthy HIV-negative adults, with no recent acute infections or vaccinations reported. These data belong to a study of shared clonotypes between healthy human individuals. Study findings and constraints: Only blood was sampled; tissue repertoires likely differ.

Trimming took 5 bases from V and 3 from J; bases not matched to a gene: 12. This CDR3 has 18 residues. CDR1 and CDR2 (germline): LNHDA, SQIVND (reference sequence). Loaded into unsorted PBMC replicate PCRs was roughly 310 ng DNA, some 30,000 T cell genomes. Ten immunoSEQ deep assay plates were used to sequence the DNA of unsorted PBMCs. Data came from immunoSEQ multiplex PCR; TCRdb stores just in-frame clones and leaves some out. This sample has a few hundred thousand clones, with 79% found just once. This chain joins TRBV19 and TRBJ2-3; 12 bases are shared with TRBD1. The sequenced sample was PBMCs. This clonotype was obtained from a woman aged 40 to 49 in good health. Some clones in this sample may be carry-over from other donors' samples. This CDR3 is CASSLQGTGGGRTDTQYF. The CDR3 DNA sequence: TGTGCCAGTAGTCTCCAAGGGACAGGGGGCGGAAGAACAGATACGCAGTATTTT.